This T cell receptor (beta chain) derives from a study of radiation and T cells in renal cell carcinoma. General study points: From baseline, blood top tumor clonotypes peaked at 2 weeks post-radiation.

Concerning this clone: Antigen: not known.

Assay: immunoSEQ multiplex PCR; the TCRdb copy retains only in-frame clones and omits some. Here the sample spans around 170,000 clones, about 87% being singletons. V lost 5 bases, J lost 4 bases, and 15 bases lay in between. Looked up from germline, CDR1 is SGHTA and CDR2 is FQGNSA. CDR3 size: 15 residues. The time point here: blood 4 weeks post-SBRT, at nephrectomy. The treatment denotes: 15 Gy SBRT to primary tumor, nephrectomy 4 weeks later. The TCR originated in a woman aged 45-60 years with renal cell carcinoma. The genes are TRBV7-2 and TRBJ1-3; D ambiguous. The sequenced sample was blood, obtained from a patient whose treatment included radiotherapy and nephrectomy. As DNA, the CDR3 is TGTGCCAGCAGCCTTCTCCCGGACGAAGGAAACACCATATATTTT. It is translated as CASSLLPDEGNTIYF.